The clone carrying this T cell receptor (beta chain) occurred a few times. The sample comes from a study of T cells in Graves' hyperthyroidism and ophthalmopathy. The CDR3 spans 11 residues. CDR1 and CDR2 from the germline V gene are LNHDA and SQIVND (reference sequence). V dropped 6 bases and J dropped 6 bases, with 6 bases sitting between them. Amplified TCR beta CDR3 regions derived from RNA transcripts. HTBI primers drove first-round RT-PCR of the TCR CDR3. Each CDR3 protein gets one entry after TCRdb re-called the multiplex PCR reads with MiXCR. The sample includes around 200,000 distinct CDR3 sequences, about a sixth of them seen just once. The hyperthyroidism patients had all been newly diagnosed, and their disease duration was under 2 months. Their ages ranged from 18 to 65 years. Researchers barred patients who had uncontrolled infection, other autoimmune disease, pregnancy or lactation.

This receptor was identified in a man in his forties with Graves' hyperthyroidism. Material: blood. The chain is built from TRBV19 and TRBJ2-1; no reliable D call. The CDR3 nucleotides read TGTGCCAGTAGCTACCTCAATGAGCAGTTCTTC. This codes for CASSYLNEQFF.